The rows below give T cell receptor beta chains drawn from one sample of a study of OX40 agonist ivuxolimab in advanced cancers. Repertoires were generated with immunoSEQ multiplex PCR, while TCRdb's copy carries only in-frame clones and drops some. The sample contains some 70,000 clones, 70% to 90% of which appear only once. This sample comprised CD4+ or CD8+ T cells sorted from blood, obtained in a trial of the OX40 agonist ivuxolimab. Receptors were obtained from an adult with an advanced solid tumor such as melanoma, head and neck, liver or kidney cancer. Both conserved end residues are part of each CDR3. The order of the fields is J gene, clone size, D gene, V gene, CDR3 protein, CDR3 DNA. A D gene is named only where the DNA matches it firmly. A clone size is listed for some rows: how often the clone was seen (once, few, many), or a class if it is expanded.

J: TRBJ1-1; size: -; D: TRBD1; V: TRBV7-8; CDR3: CASSLQGQGTEAFF; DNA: TGTGCCAGCAGCCTACAGGGGCAGGGCACTGAAGCTTTCTTT
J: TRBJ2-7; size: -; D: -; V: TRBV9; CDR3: CASSPHRGGYEQYF; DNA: TGTGCCAGCAGCCCCCACAGGGGAGGGTACGAGCAGTACTTC
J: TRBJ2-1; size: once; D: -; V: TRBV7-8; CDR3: CASSLQGGNYNEQFF; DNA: TGTGCCAGCAGCTTACAAGGGGGGAACTACAATGAGCAGTTCTTC
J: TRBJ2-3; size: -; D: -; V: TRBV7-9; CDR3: CASSFRQVSTDTQYF; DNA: TGTGCCAGCAGCTTCCGGCAGGTTAGCACAGATACGCAGTATTTT
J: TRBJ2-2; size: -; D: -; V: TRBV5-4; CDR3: CASSWTANTGELFF; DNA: TGTGCCAGCAGCTGGACGGCGAACACCGGGGAGCTGTTTTTT
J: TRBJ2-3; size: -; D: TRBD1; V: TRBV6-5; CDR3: CASSLQQGDTQYF; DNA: TGTGCCAGCAGTTTGCAACAGGGGGATACGCAGTATTTT
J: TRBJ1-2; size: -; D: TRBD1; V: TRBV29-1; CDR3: CSVEGSPAGGDGYTF; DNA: TGCAGCGTTGAAGGATCTCCGGCAGGGGGGGACGGCTACACCTTC
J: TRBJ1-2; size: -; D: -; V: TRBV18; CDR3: CASSDTLGVSDNYGYTF; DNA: TGTGCCAGCTCAGATACCCTGGGGGTGTCCGATAACTATGGCTACACCTTC
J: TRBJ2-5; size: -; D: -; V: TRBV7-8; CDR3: CASSLGTGKETQYF; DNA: TGTGCCAGCAGCTTAGGTACAGGGAAAGAGACCCAGTACTTC
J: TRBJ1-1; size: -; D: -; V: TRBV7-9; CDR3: CASSEQGRTEAFF; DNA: TGTGCCAGCAGTGAACAGGGACGAACTGAAGCTTTCTTT
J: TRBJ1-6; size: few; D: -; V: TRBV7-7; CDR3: CASSVRDNSPLHF; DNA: TGTGCTAGCAGCGTGCGGGATAATTCACCCCTCCACTTT
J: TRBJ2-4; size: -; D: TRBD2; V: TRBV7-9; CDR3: CASSPTSGGILAKNIQYF; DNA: TGTGCCAGCAGCCCGACTAGCGGGGGCATACTAGCCAAAAACATTCAGTACTTC
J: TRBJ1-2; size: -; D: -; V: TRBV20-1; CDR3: CSARDKLGQLF; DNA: TGCAGTGCTAGAGACAAACTCGGACAGCTCTTC
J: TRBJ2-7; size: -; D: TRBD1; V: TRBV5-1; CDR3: CASSQFPGQGATYEQYF; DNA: TGCGCCAGCAGCCAATTTCCGGGACAGGGGGCTACCTACGAGCAGTACTTC
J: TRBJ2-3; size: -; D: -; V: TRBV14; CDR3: CASSQVGDTQYF; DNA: TGTGCCAGCAGCCAAGTGGGTGATACGCAGTATTTT
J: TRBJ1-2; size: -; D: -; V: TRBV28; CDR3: CASSYLNNREGNYGYTF; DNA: TGTGCCAGCAGTTATTTGAACAACAGGGAAGGGAACTATGGCTACACCTTC
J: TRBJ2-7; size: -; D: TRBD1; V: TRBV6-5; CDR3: CASSYSRQGNYEQYF; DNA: TGTGCCAGCAGTTATTCAAGACAGGGAAACTACGAGCAGTACTTC
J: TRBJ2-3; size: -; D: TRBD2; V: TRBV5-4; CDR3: CASSLGLAGGDTQYF; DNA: TGTGCCAGCAGCTTAGGACTAGCGGGGGGGGATACGCAGTATTTT
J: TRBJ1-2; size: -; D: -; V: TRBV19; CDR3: CASSPRTANYHGYTF; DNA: TGTGCCAGTAGTCCCCGGACCGCCAACTATCATGGCTACACCTTC
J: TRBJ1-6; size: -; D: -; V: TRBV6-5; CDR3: CASSYAQGGNSPLHF; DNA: TGTGCCAGCAGTTACGCACAGGGAGGGAATTCACCCCTCCACTTT
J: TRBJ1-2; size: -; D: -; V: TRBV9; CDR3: CASSVEKMGRGPSYTF; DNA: TGTGCCAGCAGCGTAGAAAAGATGGGCAGGGGCCCTAGCTACACCTTC
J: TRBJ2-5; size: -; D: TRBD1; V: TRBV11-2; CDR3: CASSLRDREGETQYF; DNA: TGTGCCAGCAGCCTCCGGGACAGGGAGGGAGAGACCCAGTACTTC
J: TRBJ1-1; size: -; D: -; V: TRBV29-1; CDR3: CSVVLTVAAFF; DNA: TGCAGCGTGGTCTTGACAGTCGCCGCTTTCTTT
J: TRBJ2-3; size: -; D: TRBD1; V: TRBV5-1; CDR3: CASSLSGQGLRKTDTQYF; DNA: TGCGCCAGCAGCTTGAGCGGACAGGGGCTAAGGAAAACAGATACGCAGTATTTT
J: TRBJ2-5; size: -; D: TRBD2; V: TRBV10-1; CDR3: CASSGAGPQETQYF; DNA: TGCGCCAGCAGTGGAGCGGGGCCGCAAGAGACCCAGTACTTC
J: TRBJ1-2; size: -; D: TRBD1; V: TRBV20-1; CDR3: CSVDREQGYTF; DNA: TGCAGTGTTGACAGGGAGCAGGGCTACACCTTC
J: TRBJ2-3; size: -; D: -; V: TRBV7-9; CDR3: CASSSPTGRTDTQYF; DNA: TGTGCCAGCAGCTCACCGACAGGCCGCACAGATACGCAGTATTTT
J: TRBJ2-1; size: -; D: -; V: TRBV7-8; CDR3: CASSLARENEQFF; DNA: TGTGCCAGCAGCTTAGCCAGGGAGAATGAGCAGTTCTTC
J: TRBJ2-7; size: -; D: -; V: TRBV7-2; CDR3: CASSPQSSYEQYF; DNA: TGTGCCAGCAGCCCACAGTCAAGCTACGAGCAGTACTTC
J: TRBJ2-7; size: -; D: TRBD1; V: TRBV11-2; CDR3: CASSLSGQGDYEQYF; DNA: TGTGCCAGCAGCCTCTCGGGACAGGGAGACTACGAGCAGTACTTC
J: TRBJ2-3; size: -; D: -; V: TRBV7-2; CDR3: CASSPDTGTDTQYF; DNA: TGTGCCAGCAGCCCCGATACGGGCACAGATACGCAGTATTTT
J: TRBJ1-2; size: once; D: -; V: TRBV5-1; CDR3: CASSLESAGGYTF; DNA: TGCGCCAGCAGCTTGGAGAGTGCCGGTGGCTACACCTTC
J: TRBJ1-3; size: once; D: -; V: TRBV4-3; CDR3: CASSRQGLSGNTIYF; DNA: TGCGCCAGCAGCCGCCAGGGCCTCTCTGGAAACACCATATATTTT
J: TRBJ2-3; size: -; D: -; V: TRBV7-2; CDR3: CASSFRADSPTDTQYF; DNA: TGTGCCAGCAGCTTCAGGGCGGACAGTCCCACAGATACGCAGTATTTT
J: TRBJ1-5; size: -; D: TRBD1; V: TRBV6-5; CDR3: CASSYSTGTRQPQHF; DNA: TGTGCCAGCAGTTACTCGACAGGGACGAGACAGCCCCAGCATTTT
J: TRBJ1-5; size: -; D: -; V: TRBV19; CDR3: CASTSRNSNQPQHF; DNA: TGTGCCAGTACTTCCCGAAATAGCAATCAGCCCCAGCATTTT
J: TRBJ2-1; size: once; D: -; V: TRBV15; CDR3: CATSGGGTDYNEQFF; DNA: TGTGCCACCAGCGGGGGCGGGACAGATTACAATGAGCAGTTCTTC
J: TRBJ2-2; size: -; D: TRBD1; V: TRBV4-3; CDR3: CASSRQGAGELFF; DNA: TGCGCCAGCAGCCGACAGGGGGCCGGGGAGCTGTTTTTT
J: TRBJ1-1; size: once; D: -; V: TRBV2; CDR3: CAGGMGNPGTEAFF; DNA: TGTGCCGGTGGTATGGGTAATCCGGGGACTGAAGCTTTCTTT
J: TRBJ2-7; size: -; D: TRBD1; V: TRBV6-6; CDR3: CASSYSYDRAYEQYF; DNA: TGTGCCAGCAGTTACTCGTATGACAGGGCCTACGAGCAGTACTTC
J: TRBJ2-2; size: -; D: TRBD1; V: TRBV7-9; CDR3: CASTDRGNTGELFF; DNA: TGTGCCAGTACGGACAGGGGTAACACCGGGGAGCTGTTTTTT
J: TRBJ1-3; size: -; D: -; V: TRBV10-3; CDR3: CAISESGLSGNTIYF; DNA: TGTGCCATCAGTGAGTCGGGGCTCTCTGGAAACACCATATATTTT
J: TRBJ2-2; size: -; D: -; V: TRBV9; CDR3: CASSVGQLTGELFF; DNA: TGTGCCAGCAGCGTAGGCCAGCTCACCGGGGAGCTGTTTTTT
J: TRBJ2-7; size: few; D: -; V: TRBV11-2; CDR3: CASSPRGGSQEQYF; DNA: TGTGCCAGCAGCCCCCGAGGGGGGTCTCAAGAGCAGTACTTC
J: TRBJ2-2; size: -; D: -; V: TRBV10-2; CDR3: CATRAGGAGITGELFF; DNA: TGCGCCACCAGGGCTGGTGGGGCAGGGATAACCGGGGAGCTGTTTTTT
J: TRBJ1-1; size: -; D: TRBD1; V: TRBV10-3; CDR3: CATGTGDTEAFF; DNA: TGTGCCACCGGGACAGGGGACACTGAAGCTTTCTTT
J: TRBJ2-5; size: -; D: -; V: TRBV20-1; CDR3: CSAPNQETQYF; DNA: TGCAGTGCCCCGAACCAAGAGACCCAGTACTTC
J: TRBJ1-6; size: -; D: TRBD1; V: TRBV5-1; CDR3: CASSGQGSAYNSPLHF; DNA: TGCGCCAGCAGCGGACAGGGGAGCGCCTATAATTCACCCCTCCACTTT
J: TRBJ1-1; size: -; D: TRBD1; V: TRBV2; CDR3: CARTGTGGPEAFF; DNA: TGTGCCAGAACCGGGACAGGGGGCCCTGAAGCTTTCTTT
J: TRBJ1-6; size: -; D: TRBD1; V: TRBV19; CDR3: CASNGQDSPLHF; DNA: TGTGCCAGTAATGGACAGGATTCACCCCTCCACTTT
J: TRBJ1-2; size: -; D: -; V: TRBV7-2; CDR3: CASSLGGAVGYTF; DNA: TGTGCCAGCAGCTTAGGGGGGGCGGTTGGCTACACCTTC
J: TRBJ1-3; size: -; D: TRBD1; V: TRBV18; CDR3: CASSPAQGGNTIYF; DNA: TGTGCCAGCTCACCAGCACAGGGGGGAAACACCATATATTTT
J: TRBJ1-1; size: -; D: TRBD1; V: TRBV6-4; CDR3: CASSASDRENTEAFF; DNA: TGTGCCAGCAGTGCCTCGGACAGGGAGAACACTGAAGCTTTCTTT
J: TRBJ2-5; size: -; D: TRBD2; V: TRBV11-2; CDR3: CASSLGSGGETQYF; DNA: TGTGCCAGCAGCTTAGGGAGCGGGGGGGAGACCCAGTACTTC
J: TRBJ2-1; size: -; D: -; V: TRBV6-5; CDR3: CASSRPLHYNEQFF; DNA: TGTGCCAGCAGTCGGCCCCTTCATTACAATGAGCAGTTCTTC